Listed here are 14 T cell receptor beta chains from one sample, sequenced in a study of blood T cell repertoires in COVID-19. This table comes from immunoSEQ multiplex PCR, and its TCRdb copy is limited to in-frame clones, with some not included. The repertoire consists of under 300,000 clones, with about 88% occurring once and the leading ten covering roughly 2%. Sequences were obtained from peripheral blood. Receptor source: a woman between 40 and 55 years old who had recovered from COVID-19.

DNA for the CDR3: TGTGCCAGCGGGGGCACTAACCAAGAGACCCAGTACTTC. It codes for CASGGTNQETQYF. The chain uses TRBV6-6 and TRBJ2-5; TRBD1 might be the D (6 bases). CDR3 length equals 13 residues. Trimming stripped 8 bases from V and 0 bases from J, with 10 bases between. Germline V CDR1 and CDR2: MNHNY, SVGAGI (reference sequence).

The V call is TRBV2, the J call TRBJ2-2; 11 bases are a match to TRBD2. Germline V lookup: CDR1 SNHLY, CDR2 FYNNEI. Trimming removed 4 bases from V and 0 bases from J; junction bases left unmatched: 4. The CDR3 consists of 17 residues. The CDR3 DNA reads as TGTGCCAGCAGTGTGACTAGCGGGGCCGCGAACACCGGGGAGCTGTTTTTT. Translated: CASSVTSGAANTGELFF.

A single count supports this clone. V is TRBV21-1 and J is TRBJ2-1; the table names TRBD2, a call not compared with the DNA. TRBV21-1 counts as a pseudogene. The CDR3 loop spans 17 amino acids. CDR3 loop: CASSKSSSGGAVSEQFF. The CDR3 DNA reads TGTGCCAGCAGCAAATCGTCTAGCGGGGGGGCTGTCAGTGAGCAGTTCTTC.

V and J are TRBV19 and TRBJ1-5, with D hard to call. The CDR3 sequence is 14 residues long. The V and J ends lost 3 bases and 3 bases respectively, with 9 bases between them. The germline V gene encodes CDR1 LNHDA and CDR2 SQIVND (reference sequence). This CDR3 reads CASSIQADNQPQHF. CDR3 nucleotide sequence: TGTGCCAGTAGTATTCAGGCAGACAATCAGCCCCAGCATTTT.

The gene calls are TRBV6-5 and TRBJ2-7; 9 nucleotides align to TRBD1. V lost 4 bases to trimming and J lost 3 bases; unmatched junction nucleotides: 10. The CDR3 loop spans 16 amino acids. CDR1 is MNHEY and CDR2 is SVGAGI in the germline V gene. CDR3: CASSSPRTGESYEQYF. Here the CDR3 DNA reads TGTGCCAGCAGTTCCCCCAGGACAGGGGAAAGCTACGAGCAGTACTTC.

With regard to this clone: This sample includes further DNA sequences coding for the same CDR3. The chain combines TRBV12-3 or TRBV12-4 with TRBJ2-5; TRBD1 agrees at 7 bases. Trimming removed 7 bases from V and 4 bases from J; junction bases left unmatched: 3. This CDR3 has 12 residues. CDR3 DNA: TGTGCCAGCACCCCAGGGGGAGAGACCCAGTACTTC. Its protein is CASTPGGETQYF.

The chain is built from TRBV12-3 or TRBV12-4 and TRBJ2-1; a weak D match, TRBD2 (5 bases). This CDR3 has 12 amino acids. V was trimmed by 5 bases and J by 11 bases, leaving 13 bases between them. The CDR3 coding sequence is TGTGCCAGCAGTCCCCGCGGGTGGAAGCAGTTCTTC. Protein: CASSPRGWKQFF.

The table lists this clone with a count of one. The gene calls are TRBV6-1 and TRBJ2-1; possibly TRBD2 for D (5 bases). This CDR3 contains 17 residues. The V end was cut by 0 bases, the J end by 6 bases, with 18 bases between. Germline V gives CDR1 MNHNS, CDR2 SASEGT. Here the CDR3 reads CASSEAPGPNTSNEQFF. The CDR3, as DNA: TGTGCCAGCAGTGAAGCGCCGGGCCCAAACACTAGCAATGAGCAGTTCTTC.

The chain employs TRBV7-6 and TRBJ2-2; D remains ambiguous. V was pared by 1 base and J by 6 bases, with 15 bases between. The V gene's germline CDR1 is SGHVS and CDR2 FNYEAQ. The CDR3 contains 16 residues. CDR3 amino acids: CASSLGSLRVAGELFF. Here the CDR3 DNA reads TGTGCCAGCAGCTTAGGGTCCTTACGGGTGGCCGGGGAGCTGTTTTTT.

The rearrangement joins TRBV29-1 to TRBJ2-1; 11 bases line up with TRBD2. Germline assignment: CDR1 SQVTM and CDR2 ANQGSEA. Trimming at V came to 6 bases and at J to 6 bases, leaving 16 bases not matched to a gene. CDR3 size: 17 residues. The CDR3 reads CSVGSHSGRAFTNEQFF. For the CDR3, the DNA is TGCAGCGTCGGGAGTCATAGCGGGAGGGCCTTTACCAATGAGCAGTTCTTC.

The rearrangement links TRBV14 to TRBJ2-7; 8 nucleotides line up with TRBD1. Germline loops: CDR1 SGHDN, CDR2 FVKESK. This CDR3 has 13 residues. The trim removed 1 base at V and 11 bases at J, leaving 7 bases unmatched. The CDR3 protein is CASSQGVLTGEYF. The CDR3 DNA is TGTGCCAGCAGCCAAGGGGTTTTGACAGGGGAGTACTTC.

V gene TRBV24-1 combines with J gene TRBJ2-3, with 12 bases matching TRBD2. The V segment lost 4 bases and the J segment 2 bases; nucleotides outside the gene matches: 6. The CDR3 has 17 amino acids. The germline gives CDR1 KGHDR, CDR2 SFDVKD. For the CDR3, the DNA is TGTGCCACCAGTGAACCAGGGACTAGCGGGCTCACAGATACGCAGTATTTT. Translation: CATSEPGTSGLTDTQYF.

The rearrangement uses TRBV6-5 and TRBJ1-2; TRBD1 agrees at 7 bases. With V trimmed by 6 bases and J by 1 base, 8 bases remained unmatched. This CDR3 has 15 residues. Germline CDR1 MNHEY, CDR2 SVGAGI. The CDR3, as DNA: TGTGCCAGCAGGGGTGGGACAGCCCGTAACTATGGCTACACCTTC. This codes for CASRGGTARNYGYTF.

The CDR3 spells CASSSLGSGTLTDTQYF. The CDR3 DNA reads TGTGCCAGCTCATCCCTCGGGAGCGGGACTCTCACAGATACGCAGTATTTT. The chain couples TRBV18 to TRBJ2-3; TRBD2 matches 7 bases. The CDR3 has 17 residues. Germline V gene sequence: CDR1 KGHSH, CDR2 LQKENI. V gave up 5 bases and J gave up 2 bases; unmatched junction bases: 13.